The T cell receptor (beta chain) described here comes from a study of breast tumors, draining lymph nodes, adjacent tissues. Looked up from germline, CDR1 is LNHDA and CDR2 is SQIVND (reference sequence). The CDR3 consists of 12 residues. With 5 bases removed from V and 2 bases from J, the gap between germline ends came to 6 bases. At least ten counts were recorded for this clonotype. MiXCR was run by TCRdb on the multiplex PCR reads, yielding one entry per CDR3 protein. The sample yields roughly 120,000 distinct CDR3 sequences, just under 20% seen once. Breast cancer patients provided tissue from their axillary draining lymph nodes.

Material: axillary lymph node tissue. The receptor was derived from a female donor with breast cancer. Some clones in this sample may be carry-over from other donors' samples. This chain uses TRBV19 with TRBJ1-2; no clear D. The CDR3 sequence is CASSGQNYGYTF. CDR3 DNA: TGTGCCAGTAGTGGTCAAAACTATGGCTACACCTTC.